The clone carrying this T cell receptor beta chain has at least ten counts. What it binds is unknown. The data are from a study of T cells in Graves' hyperthyroidism and ophthalmopathy. Hyperthyroidism had been newly diagnosed in patients aged 18 to 65, and its duration was under 2 months. Used for diagnoses were clinical symptoms, serum thyroxine and TRAb, thyroid ultrasound and orbital computed tomography. Overall study results and limits: Ophthalmopathy was distinguished from stable hyperthyroidism by 13 V-J signatures. Most thyroid clonotypes expanded above 0.001 were also detected in blood.

Researchers took RNA transcripts and amplified the TCR beta CDR3 regions from them. The TCR CDR3 first-round RT-PCR relied on the HTBI primer set. TCRdb redid the calling of the multiplex PCR reads with MiXCR, one entry per CDR3 protein. The sample includes under 400,000 distinct CDR3 sequences, around 14% seen only once; the top ten take approximately 10%. The CDR3 consists of 15 residues. V dropped 7 bases and J dropped 3; count of bases not matched to a gene: 1. Germline CDR1 is MNHEY and CDR2 is SMNVEV (reference sequence). V gene TRBV27 combines with J gene TRBJ2-1, with 15 bases matching TRBD2. The clonotype was recovered from a woman aged 55-69 years with Graves' hyperthyroidism. Material for sequencing was blood. Here the CDR3 reads CASTGLAGGYNEQFF. The CDR3 region has the DNA TGTGCCAGCACGGGACTAGCGGGAGGCTACAATGAGCAGTTCTTC.